The table lists the clone carrying this TCR beta chain with a few counts. This specimen belongs to a study of PD-1 blockade in classical Hodgkin lymphoma. Autologous stem cell transplantation was followed by relapse in every patient, and brentuximab vedotin exposure varied. Germline V gene data show CDR1 as WSHSY and CDR2 as SAAADI. V lost 6 bases and J 0 bases, leaving 11 bases between the germline ends. The CDR3 has 14 residues. Clones were sequenced by immunoSEQ multiplex PCR, and TCRdb holds only the in-frame ones, with some missing. The top ten clones hold around 13% of a sample with around 20,000 clones, roughly 89% of them seen once.

The chain recombines TRBV10-2 with TRBJ1-1; D unclear. The source was peripheral blood mononuclear cells (PBMCs), collected before the second cycle of nivolumab. The TCR was taken from a human donor with classical Hodgkin lymphoma. This chain's CDR3 is CASSFDGMNTEAFF. The CDR3 nucleotides read TGCGCCAGCAGCTTTGACGGAATGAACACTGAAGCTTTCTTT.